Shown below are 5 T cell receptor beta chains from a single sample sequenced in a study of blood T cell repertoires in COVID-19. Clones were read by immunoSEQ multiplex PCR, and TCRdb kept only the in-frame ones, dropping some. The data show over 200,000 clones, approximately 88% seen once. Specimen: peripheral blood. These receptors were collected from a young woman with acute or convalescent COVID-19.

The chain carries TRBV9 and TRBJ2-6; 7 bases are a match to TRBD1. Trimming cost V 3 bases and J 0 bases; bases outside gene matches: 0. Germline V CDR1 and CDR2: SGDLS, YYNGEE. CDR3 length: 15 amino acids. The CDR3 nucleotides read TGTGCCAGCAGCGGACAGGGCTCTGGGGCCAACGTCCTGACTTTC. It yields the protein CASSGQGSGANVLTF. The variable domain in full, completed from reference TRBV9 and TRBJ2-6, reads DSGVTQTPKHLITATGQRVTLRCSPRSGDLSVYWYQQSLDQGLQFLIQYYNGEERAKGNILERFSAQQFPDLHSELNLSSLELGDSALYFCASSGQGSGANVLTFGAGSRLTVL.

The chain joins TRBV5-1 to TRBJ2-1; D not resolved. Germline values: CDR1 SGHRS, CDR2 YFSETQ. The CDR3 length is 15 residues. Trimming took 0 bases from V and 0 from J, leaving 7 bases between them. The CDR3 is CASSLGAGSYNEQFF. The CDR3 region has the DNA TGCGCCAGCAGCTTGGGGGCAGGCTCCTACAATGAGCAGTTCTTC. Looking up the rest from reference TRBV5-1 and TRBJ2-1 gives the full variable domain: KAGVTQTPRYLIKTRGQQVTLSCSPISGHRSVSWYQQTPGQGLQFLFEYFSETQRNKGNFPGRFSGRQFSNSRSEMNVSTLELGDSALYLCASSLGAGSYNEQFFGPGTRLTVL.

J is TRBJ2-2 and V is TRBV27, with unresolved D. In germline, CDR1 is MNHEY, CDR2 SMNVEV (reference sequence). This CDR3 has 13 residues. Trimming shortened V by 6 bases and J by 4 bases, and 9 bases separated the two germline ends. Written as DNA, the CDR3 is TGTGCCAGCAGCCGCTCGGTCACCGGGGAGCTGTTTTTT. This codes for CASSRSVTGELFF.

The genes are TRBV7-7 and TRBJ2-5; D perhaps matches TRBD1 (6 bases). This CDR3 has 15 amino acids. The germline CDR1 and CDR2 sequences are SSHAT and FNYEAQ (reference sequence). V lost 5 bases and J 2 bases, leaving 15 bases between the germline ends. The chain's CDR3 is CASSRDTKSQETQYF. DNA of the CDR3: TGTGCCAGCAGCCGGGACACCAAAAGTCAAGAGACCCAGTACTTC.

In DNA form, the CDR3 reads TGTGCCAGCAGCAGGACAGGGGGTAGGGACACTGAAGCTTTCTTT. This encodes CASSRTGGRDTEAFF. The rearrangement uses TRBV5-6 and TRBJ1-1; 10 bases match TRBD1. The germline V gene has CDR1 SGHDT and CDR2 YYEEEE. J gave up 3 bases and V 4 bases, and 6 bases lay outside the gene matches. The CDR3 runs to 15 residues.